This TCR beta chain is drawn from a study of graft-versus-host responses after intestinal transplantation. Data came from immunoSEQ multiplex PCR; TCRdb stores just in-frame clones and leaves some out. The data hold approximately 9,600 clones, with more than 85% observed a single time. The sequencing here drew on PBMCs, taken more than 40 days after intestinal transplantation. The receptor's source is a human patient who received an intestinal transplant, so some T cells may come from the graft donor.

CDR3 residues: CASSWGEGTPLTGELFF. The DNA for the CDR3 is TGTGCCAGCAGCTGGGGAGAAGGGACACCTCTCACCGGGGAGCTGTTTTTT. The genes are TRBV11-2 and TRBJ2-2, with D perhaps matching TRBD1 (6 bases). This CDR3 has 17 residues. Trimming removed 4 bases at V and 4 bases at J, with 19 bases between. CDR1 is SGHAT and CDR2 is FQNNGV in the germline V gene.